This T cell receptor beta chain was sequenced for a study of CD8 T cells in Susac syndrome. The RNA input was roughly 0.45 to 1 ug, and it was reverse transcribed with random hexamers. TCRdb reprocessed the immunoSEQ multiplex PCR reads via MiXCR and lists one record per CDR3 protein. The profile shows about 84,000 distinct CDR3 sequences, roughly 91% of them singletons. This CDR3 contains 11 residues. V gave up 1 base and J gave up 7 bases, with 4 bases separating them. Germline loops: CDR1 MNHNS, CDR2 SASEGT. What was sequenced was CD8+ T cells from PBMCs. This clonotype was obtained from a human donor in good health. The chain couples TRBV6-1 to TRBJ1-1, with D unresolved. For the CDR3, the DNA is TGTGCCAGCAGTGAAGGGGGTGAAGCTTTCTTT. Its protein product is CASSEGGEAFF.